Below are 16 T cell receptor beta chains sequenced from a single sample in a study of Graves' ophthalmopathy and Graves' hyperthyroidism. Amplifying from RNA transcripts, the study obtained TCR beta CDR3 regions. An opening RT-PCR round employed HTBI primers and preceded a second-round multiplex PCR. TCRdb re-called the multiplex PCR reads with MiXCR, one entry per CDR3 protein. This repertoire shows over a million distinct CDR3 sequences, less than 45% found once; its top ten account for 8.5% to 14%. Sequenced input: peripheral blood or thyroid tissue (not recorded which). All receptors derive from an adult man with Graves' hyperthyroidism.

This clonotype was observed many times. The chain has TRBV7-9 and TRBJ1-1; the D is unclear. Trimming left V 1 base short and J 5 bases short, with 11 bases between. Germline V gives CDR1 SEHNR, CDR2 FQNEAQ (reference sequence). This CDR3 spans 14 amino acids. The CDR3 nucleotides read TGTGCCAGCAGCTTAGACAGCTTCGGGACTGAAGCTTTCTTT. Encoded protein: CASSLDSFGTEAFF.

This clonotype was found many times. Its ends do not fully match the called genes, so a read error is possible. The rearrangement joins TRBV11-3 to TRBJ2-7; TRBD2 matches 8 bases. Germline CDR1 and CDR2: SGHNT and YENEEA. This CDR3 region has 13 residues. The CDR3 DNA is TGCGCCAGCAGCGGGGGCCAATCCTACGAGCAGTACTTC. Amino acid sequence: CASSGGQSYEQYF.

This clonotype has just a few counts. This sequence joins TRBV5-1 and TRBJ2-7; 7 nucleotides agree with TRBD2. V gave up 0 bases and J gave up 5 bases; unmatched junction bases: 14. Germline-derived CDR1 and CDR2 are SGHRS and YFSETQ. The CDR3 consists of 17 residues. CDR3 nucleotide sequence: TGCGCCAGCAGCTTGGTTCGGGGGAGGGCCATCTTCGACGAGCAGTACTTC. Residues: CASSLVRGRAIFDEQYF.

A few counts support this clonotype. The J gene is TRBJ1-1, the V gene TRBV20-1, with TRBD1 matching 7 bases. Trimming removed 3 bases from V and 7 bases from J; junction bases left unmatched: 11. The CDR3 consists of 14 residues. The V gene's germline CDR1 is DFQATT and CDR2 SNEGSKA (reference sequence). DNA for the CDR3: TGCAGTGCTAGTTACAGCGAGGGGGCTGGTGAAGCTTTCTTT. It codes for CSASYSEGAGEAFF.

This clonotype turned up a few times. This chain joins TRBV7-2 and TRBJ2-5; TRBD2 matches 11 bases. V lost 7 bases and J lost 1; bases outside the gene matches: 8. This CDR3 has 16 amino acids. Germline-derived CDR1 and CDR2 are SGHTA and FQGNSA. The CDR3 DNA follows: TGTGCCAGCACCTATAGCGGGGGGGCCCCCCAAGAGACCCAGTACTTC. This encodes CASTYSGGAPQETQYF. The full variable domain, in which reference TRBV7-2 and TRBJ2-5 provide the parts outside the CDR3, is GAGVSQSPSNKVTEKGKDVELRCDPISGHTALYWYRQSLGQGLEFLIYFQGNSAPDKSGLPSDRFSAERTGGSVSTLTIQRTQQEDSAVYLCASTYSGGAPQETQYFGPGTRLLVL.

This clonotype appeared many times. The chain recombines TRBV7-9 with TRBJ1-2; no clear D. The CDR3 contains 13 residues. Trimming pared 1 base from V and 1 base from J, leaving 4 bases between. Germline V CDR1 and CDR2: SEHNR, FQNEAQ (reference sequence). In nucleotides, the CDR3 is TGTGCCAGCAGCTTAGGCTTTAACTATGGCTACACCTTC. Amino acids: CASSLGFNYGYTF.

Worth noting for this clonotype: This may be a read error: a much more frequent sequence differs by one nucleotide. In DNA, the CDR3 is TGTGCCAGCAGCCGAGGGCCCGCGGATGGCTACACCTTC. This gives the protein CASSRGPADGYTF. The chain links TRBV7-9 to TRBJ1-2, with unresolved D. V was shortened by 5 bases and J by 6 bases, with 13 bases between the two germline ends. The CDR3 sequence is 13 residues long. Germline loops: CDR1 SEHNR, CDR2 FQNEAQ (reference sequence).

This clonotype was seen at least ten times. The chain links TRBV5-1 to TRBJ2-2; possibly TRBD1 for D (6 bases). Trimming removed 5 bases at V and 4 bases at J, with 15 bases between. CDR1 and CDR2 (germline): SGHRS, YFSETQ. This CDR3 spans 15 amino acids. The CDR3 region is CASSRDKGVTGELFF. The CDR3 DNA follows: TGCGCCAGCAGTCGGGACAAAGGGGTCACCGGGGAGCTGTTTTTT.

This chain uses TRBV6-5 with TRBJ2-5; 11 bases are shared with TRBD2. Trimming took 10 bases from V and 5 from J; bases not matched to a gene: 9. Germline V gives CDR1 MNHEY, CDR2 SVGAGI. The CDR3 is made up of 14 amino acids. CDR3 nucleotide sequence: TGTGCCACGGGACTAGCGGTCCCCGTGGAGACCCAGTACTTC. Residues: CATGLAVPVETQYF.

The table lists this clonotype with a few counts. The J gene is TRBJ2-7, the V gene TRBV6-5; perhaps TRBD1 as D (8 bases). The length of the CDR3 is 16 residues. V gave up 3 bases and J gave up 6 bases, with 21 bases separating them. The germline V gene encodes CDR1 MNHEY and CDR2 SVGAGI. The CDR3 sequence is CASSYRGGTGLAEQYF. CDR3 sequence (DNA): TGTGCCAGCAGTTATAGGGGGGGGACAGGTCTTGCCGAGCAGTACTTC.

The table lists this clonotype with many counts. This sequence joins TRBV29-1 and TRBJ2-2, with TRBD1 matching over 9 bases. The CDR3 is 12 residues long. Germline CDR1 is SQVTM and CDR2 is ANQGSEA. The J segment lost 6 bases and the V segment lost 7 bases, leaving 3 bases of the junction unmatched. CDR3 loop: CSGDRGAGELFF. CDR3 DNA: TGCAGCGGCGACAGGGGGGCCGGGGAGCTGTTTTTT.

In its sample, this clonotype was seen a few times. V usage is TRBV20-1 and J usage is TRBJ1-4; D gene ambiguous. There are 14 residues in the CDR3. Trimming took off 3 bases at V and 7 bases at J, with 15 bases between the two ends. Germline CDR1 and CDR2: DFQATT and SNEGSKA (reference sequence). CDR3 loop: CSASPPRESEKLFF. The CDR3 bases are TGCAGTGCTAGCCCCCCCAGAGAGAGTGAAAAACTGTTTTTT.

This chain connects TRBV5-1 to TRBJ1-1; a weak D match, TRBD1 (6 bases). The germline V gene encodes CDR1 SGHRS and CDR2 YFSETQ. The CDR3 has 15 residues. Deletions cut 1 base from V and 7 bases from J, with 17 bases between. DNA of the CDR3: TGCGCCAGCAGCTTGCTATCAGGGGCAACTAATGAAGCTTTCTTT. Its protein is CASSLLSGATNEAFF.

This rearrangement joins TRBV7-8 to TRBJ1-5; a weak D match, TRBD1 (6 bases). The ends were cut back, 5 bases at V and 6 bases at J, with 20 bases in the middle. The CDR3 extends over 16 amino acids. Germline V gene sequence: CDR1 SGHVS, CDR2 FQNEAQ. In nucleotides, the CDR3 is TGTGCCAGCAGCCTGGACAGAGTCTCGACGGGTCAGCCCCAGCATTTT. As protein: CASSLDRVSTGQPQHF.

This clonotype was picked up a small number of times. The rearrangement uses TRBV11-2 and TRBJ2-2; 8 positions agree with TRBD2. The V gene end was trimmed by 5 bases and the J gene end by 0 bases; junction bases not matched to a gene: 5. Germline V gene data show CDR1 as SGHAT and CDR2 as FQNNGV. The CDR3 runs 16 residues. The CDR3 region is CASSASGGTNTGELFF. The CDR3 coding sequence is TGTGCCAGCAGCGCCTCGGGGGGGACGAACACCGGGGAGCTGTTTTTT.

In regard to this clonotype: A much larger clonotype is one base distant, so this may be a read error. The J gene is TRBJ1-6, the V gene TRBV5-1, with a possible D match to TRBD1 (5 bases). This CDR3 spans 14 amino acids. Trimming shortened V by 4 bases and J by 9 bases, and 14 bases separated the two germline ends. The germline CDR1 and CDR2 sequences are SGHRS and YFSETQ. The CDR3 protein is CASSPGPVGSPLHF. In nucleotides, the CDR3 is TGCGCCAGCAGCCCGGGACCAGTTGGTTCACCCCTCCACTTT.